This TCR beta chain was obtained from a study of control samples from healthy donors and cancer patients. CDR3 length: 14 residues. V lost 2 bases to trimming and J lost 2 bases, with 10 bases between them. Looked up from germline, CDR1 is MNHEY and CDR2 is SMNVEV (reference sequence). Profiled with immunoSEQ multiplex PCR; TCRdb holds only in-frame clones, not every one. Of 100,000 to 150,000 clones in the sample, 87% were seen once. This TCR was recovered from a man younger than 35 in good health. Specimen: blood. The gene calls are TRBV27 and TRBJ2-7; D possibly uses TRBD1 or TRBD2 (5 bases each). The CDR3 protein is CASSLRGSTYEQYF. CDR3 coding DNA: TGTGCCAGCAGTTTACGGGGCAGTACCTACGAGCAGTACTTC.